These 4 T cell receptor beta chains originate from one sample sequenced in a study of identical twins. TCRdb passed the 5' RACE reads through MiXCR, listing each CDR3 protein once. The repertoire holds about 520,000 distinct CDR3 sequences, with 20% to 25% as singletons. These data also formed part of another study, on T cells expressing NK-cell markers.

Material for sequencing was CD4+ T cells sorted from blood. Receptor source: a woman under 30 in good health.

This clonotype showed up many times. The chain couples TRBV27 to TRBJ1-1; the D is unclear. There are 13 residues in the CDR3. Trimming took 0 bases from V and 12 from J, leaving 14 bases between them. Germline lookup yields CDR1 MNHEY and CDR2 SMNVEV (reference sequence). Here the CDR3 reads CASSLSRNTYPFF. The CDR3 DNA sequence: TGTGCCAGCAGTTTATCCAGAAATACCTACCCTTTCTTT.

A word on this clonotype: With a much larger clone just one base away, this may be a read error. The chain combines TRBV20-1 with TRBJ1-5; D may be TRBD1 (5 bases). The germline V gene encodes CDR1 DFQATT and CDR2 SNEGSKA (reference sequence). This CDR3 is built from 16 residues. CDR3 DNA: TGCTGTGCTAGAGTTCTGGGGCAGGGCGGCCAACAGCCCCAGCATTTT. The encoded protein is CCARVLGQGGQQPQHF.

This clonotype was seen a few times. CDR3 coding DNA: TGTGCCAGCACCCGGGAGGGGTTTCAGCCCCAGCATTTT. It encodes CASTREGFQPQHF. The J gene is TRBJ1-5, the V gene TRBV12-3 or TRBV12-4; maybe TRBD1 (5 bases). The CDR3 runs to 13 residues. With 7 bases removed from V and 6 bases from J, the gap between germline ends came to 13 bases.

The rearrangement joins TRBV5-6 to TRBJ2-5, with a weak D call TRBD2 (6 bases). Trimming cost V 7 bases and J 5 bases, with 12 bases left between them. Germline CDR1 SGHDT, CDR2 YYEEEE. The CDR3 sequence is 12 residues long. The CDR3 bases are TGTGCCAGCCTCGGAGGGAGGGAGACCCAGTACTTC. Protein product: CASLGGRETQYF.